The 17 T cell receptor beta chains in this list originate from one sample, sequenced in a study of blood T cell repertoires in COVID-19. Sequenced by immunoSEQ multiplex PCR; TCRdb stores in-frame clones only, minus some. Among around 320,000 clones listed, 90% were seen once. Sequenced sample: PBMCs or T cells enriched from blood (not recorded which). These TCRs come from a woman between 25 and 40 years old who had been exposed to COVID-19.

The rearrangement links TRBV7-7 to TRBJ2-1, with D unclear. Trimming removed 1 base from V and 5 bases from J, with 6 bases in between. The CDR3 is 13 residues long. Germline values: CDR1 SSHAT, CDR2 FNYEAQ (reference sequence). CDR3 sequence reads: CASSLGQNNEQFF. CDR3 DNA: TGTGCCAGCAGCTTAGGCCAGAACAATGAGCAGTTCTTC.

This clone was observed a single time. The chain couples TRBV6-5 to TRBJ2-3; tentative D call: TRBD2 (5 bases). The length of the CDR3 is 13 residues. V lost 7 bases and J 1 base, leaving 9 bases between the germline ends. Germline lookup yields CDR1 MNHEY and CDR2 SVGAGI. The CDR3 sequence: CASKDSGTDTQYF. CDR3 DNA sequence: TGTGCCAGCAAGGACTCCGGCACAGATACGCAGTATTTT.

This chain uses TRBV6-2 or TRBV6-3 with TRBJ1-6; D is possibly TRBD1 (5 bases). The germline gives CDR1 MNHEY, CDR2 SVGEGT. Trimming pared 2 bases from V and 7 bases from J, leaving 15 bases between. The CDR3 covers 16 residues. Written as DNA, the CDR3 is TGTGCCAGCAGTTACCTCATGGGCAGGGTAAATTCACCCCTCCACTTT. It encodes CASSYLMGRVNSPLHF.

The rearrangement uses TRBV5-6 and TRBJ2-1; 14 bases are a match to TRBD2. Germline CDR1 reads SGHDT; CDR2 reads YYEEEE. The CDR3 spans 15 residues. V lost 2 bases and J lost 11; bases outside the gene matches: 6. CDR3 region: CASSLPGLAGEQQFF. Written as DNA, the CDR3 is TGTGCCAGCAGCTTACCGGGACTAGCGGGGGAACAGCAGTTCTTC.

The chain couples TRBV28 to TRBJ1-1; no clear D. The CDR3 contains 12 residues. The germline CDR1 and CDR2 sequences are MDHEN and SYDVKM. With 2 bases removed from V and 5 bases from J, the gap between germline ends came to 6 bases. The CDR3: CASSLRGTEAFF. The CDR3 DNA is TGTGCCAGCAGTTTAAGAGGGACTGAAGCTTTCTTT.

This chain uses TRBV5-5 with TRBJ1-3, with D perhaps TRBD1 (5 bases). Trimming removed 4 bases at V and 3 bases at J, with 11 bases between. This CDR3 spans 14 amino acids. Per germline, CDR1 SGHKS and CDR2 YYEKEE (reference sequence). Here the CDR3 DNA reads TGTGCCAGCAGCGTAGGGGAAAATGGAAACACCATATATTTT. This gives the protein CASSVGENGNTIYF.

V is TRBV5-5 and J is TRBJ1-1; D is unresolved. The V gene lost 2 bases and the J gene lost 8 bases, with 13 bases spanning the gap. The CDR3 length is 13 residues. CDR1 is SGHKS and CDR2 is YYEKEE in the germline V gene (reference sequence). The CDR3 spells CASSLRGSWEAFF. In nucleotides, the CDR3 is TGTGCCAGCAGCTTACGAGGGTCTTGGGAAGCTTTCTTT.

The chain employs TRBV12-3 or TRBV12-4 and TRBJ1-1; no clear D gene. This CDR3 contains 13 residues. Trimming cost V 3 bases and J 2 bases, with 7 bases left between them. CDR3 in amino acids: CASSFYSNTEAFF. Here the CDR3 DNA reads TGTGCCAGCAGTTTTTACAGTAACACTGAAGCTTTCTTT.

This chain links TRBV5-1 with TRBJ2-3; TRBD1 matches at 7 bases. Trimming took 4 bases from V and 0 from J; bases not matched to a gene: 8. This CDR3 is 16 amino acids long. CDR1 is SGHRS and CDR2 is YFSETQ in the germline V gene. The CDR3 bases are TGCGCCAGCAGCCAAAACAGGGGTCCTAGCACAGATACGCAGTATTTT. Its translation is CASSQNRGPSTDTQYF.

V is TRBV6-2 or TRBV6-3 and J is TRBJ1-3; no definite D call. Trimming pared 2 bases from V and 0 bases from J, leaving 11 bases between. Germline-derived CDR1 and CDR2 are MNHEY and SVGEGT. This CDR3 region has 16 residues. The CDR3 bases are TGTGCCAGCAGTTACGGTCCGGGGAACTCTGGAAACACCATATATTTT. Protein: CASSYGPGNSGNTIYF.

This clone appeared a few times. This chain links TRBV7-3 with TRBJ2-3; 7 positions match TRBD1. This CDR3 region has 15 residues. CDR1 SGHTA and CDR2 FQGTGA come from the germline V gene. Trimming removed 3 bases from V and 3 bases from J; junction bases left unmatched: 6. The DNA of the CDR3 is TGTGCCAGCAGCTTCCTCGGACAGGCAACAGATACGCAGTATTTT. This translates into CASSFLGQATDTQYF.

This clone was seen only once. The genes are TRBV5-8 and TRBJ1-4; D is unresolved. With 1 base removed from V and 4 bases from J, the gap between germline ends came to 14 bases. There are 16 residues in the CDR3. In germline, CDR1 is SGHTS, CDR2 YDEGEE. In DNA, the CDR3 is TGTGCCAGCAGCTTGTTCCCGGGGAGGTTTAATGAAAAACTGTTTTTT. This encodes CASSLFPGRFNEKLFF.

This clone was recorded a few times. V is TRBV27 and J is TRBJ2-1; 8 bases are a match to TRBD2. Germline CDR1 MNHEY, CDR2 SMNVEV (reference sequence). J lost 4 bases, V lost 6 bases, and 8 bases had no gene match. The CDR3 contains 15 residues. The DNA for the CDR3 is TGTGCCAGCAGCCCGCAGCGGGGGCGATACAATGAGCAGTTCTTC. Protein product: CASSPQRGRYNEQFF.

This clone was found once. This rearrangement joins TRBV5-8 to TRBJ1-2; perhaps TRBD1 as D (5 bases). The CDR3 consists of 13 residues. The V end lost 6 bases, the J end lost 4 bases, and 13 bases lay between the germline ends. The V gene's germline CDR1 is SGHTS and CDR2 YDEGEE. The CDR3 DNA reads as TGTGCCAGCAACTCGGGACTGAGCTATGGCTACACCTTC. Its translation is CASNSGLSYGYTF.

This chain uses TRBV5-1 with TRBJ2-1; the D is unclear. Germline V gene data show CDR1 as SGHRS and CDR2 as YFSETQ. V lost 4 bases, J lost 9 bases, and 8 bases lay in between. The CDR3 totals 11 residues. CDR3 in amino acids: CASSPASEQFF. In DNA, the CDR3 is TGCGCCAGCAGCCCCGCTAGTGAGCAGTTCTTC.

This chain links TRBV5-1 with TRBJ1-3; D not resolved. V shed 0 bases and J shed 8 bases, with 12 bases lying between them. This CDR3 is built from 14 residues. Germline CDR1 reads SGHRS; CDR2 reads YFSETQ. This CDR3 reads CASSLAAVGDTIYF. The CDR3 DNA is TGCGCCAGCAGCTTGGCGGCTGTCGGGGACACCATATATTTT.

In its sample, this clone was seen once. V is TRBV7-2 and J is TRBJ2-1; 10 nucleotides align to TRBD2. Germline V CDR1 and CDR2: SGHTA, FQGNSA. The J segment lost 0 bases and the V segment lost 3 bases, leaving 2 bases of the junction unmatched. The CDR3 consists of 16 residues. In DNA form, the CDR3 reads TGTGCCAGCAGCTTTAGCGGGGGGCTCTCCTACAATGAGCAGTTCTTC. Residues: CASSFSGGLSYNEQFF.